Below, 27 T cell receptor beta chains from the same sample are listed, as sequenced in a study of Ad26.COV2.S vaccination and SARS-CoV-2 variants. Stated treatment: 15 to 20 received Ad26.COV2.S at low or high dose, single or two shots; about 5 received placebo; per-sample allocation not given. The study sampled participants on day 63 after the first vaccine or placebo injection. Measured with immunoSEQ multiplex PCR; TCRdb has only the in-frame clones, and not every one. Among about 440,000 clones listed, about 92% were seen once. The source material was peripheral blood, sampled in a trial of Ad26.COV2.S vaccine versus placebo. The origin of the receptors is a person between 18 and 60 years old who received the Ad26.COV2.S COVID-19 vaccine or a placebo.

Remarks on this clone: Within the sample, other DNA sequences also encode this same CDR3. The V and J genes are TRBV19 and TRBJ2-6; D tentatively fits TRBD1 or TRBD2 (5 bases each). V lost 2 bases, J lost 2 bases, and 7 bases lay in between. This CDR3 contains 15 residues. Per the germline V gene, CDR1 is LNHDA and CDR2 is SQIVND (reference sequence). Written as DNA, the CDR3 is TGTGCCAGTAGTATACAGGGAGCTGGGGCCAACGTCCTGACTTTC. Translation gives CASSIQGAGANVLTF. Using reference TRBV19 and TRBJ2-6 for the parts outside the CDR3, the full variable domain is DGGITQSPKYLFRKEGQNVTLSCEQNLNHDAMYWYRQDPGQGLRLIYYSQIVNDFQKGDIAEGYSVSREKKESFPLTVTSAQKNPTAFYLCASSIQGAGANVLTFGAGSRLTVL.

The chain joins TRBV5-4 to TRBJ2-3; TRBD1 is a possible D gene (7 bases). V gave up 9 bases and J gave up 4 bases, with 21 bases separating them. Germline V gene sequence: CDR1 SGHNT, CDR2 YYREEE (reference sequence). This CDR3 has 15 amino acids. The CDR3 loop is CATTSTGRGADTQYF. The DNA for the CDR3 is TGTGCCACCACTTCGACAGGGCGGGGCGCAGATACGCAGTATTTT.

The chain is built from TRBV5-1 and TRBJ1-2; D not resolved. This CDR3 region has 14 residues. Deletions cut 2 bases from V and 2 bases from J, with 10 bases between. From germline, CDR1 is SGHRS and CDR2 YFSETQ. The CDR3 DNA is TGCGCCAGCAGCTTATCAGCAGGAAACTATGGCTACACCTTC. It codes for CASSLSAGNYGYTF. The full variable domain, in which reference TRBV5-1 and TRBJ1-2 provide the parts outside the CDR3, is KAGVTQTPRYLIKTRGQQVTLSCSPISGHRSVSWYQQTPGQGLQFLFEYFSETQRNKGNFPGRFSGRQFSNSRSEMNVSTLELGDSALYLCASSLSAGNYGYTFGSGTRLTVV.

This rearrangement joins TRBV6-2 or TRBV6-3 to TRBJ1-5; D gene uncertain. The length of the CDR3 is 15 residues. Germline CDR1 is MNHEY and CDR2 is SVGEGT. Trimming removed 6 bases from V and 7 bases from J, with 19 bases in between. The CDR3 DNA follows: TGTGCCAGCAGCAAACATGGATCTGGATTACAGCCCCAGCATTTT. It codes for CASSKHGSGLQPQHF.

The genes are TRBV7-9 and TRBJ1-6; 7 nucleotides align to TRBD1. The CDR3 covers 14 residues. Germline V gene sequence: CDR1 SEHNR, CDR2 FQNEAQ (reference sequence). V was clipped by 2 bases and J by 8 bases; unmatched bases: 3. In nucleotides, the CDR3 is TGTGCCAGCAGCTTAAACAGGGGCGATTCACCCCTCCACTTT. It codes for CASSLNRGDSPLHF.

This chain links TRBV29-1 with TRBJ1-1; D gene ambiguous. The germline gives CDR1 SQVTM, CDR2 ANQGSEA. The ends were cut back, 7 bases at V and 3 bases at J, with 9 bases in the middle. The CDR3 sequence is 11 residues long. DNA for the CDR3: TGCAGCGGCGGATGGGACACTGAAGCTTTCTTT. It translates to CSGGWDTEAFF. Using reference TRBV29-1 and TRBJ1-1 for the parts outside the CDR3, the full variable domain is SAVISQKPSRDICQRGTSLTIQCQVDSQVTMMFWYRQQPGQSLTLIATANQGSEATYESGFVIDKFPISRPNLTFSTLTVSNMSPEDSSIYLCSGGWDTEAFFGQGTRLTVV.

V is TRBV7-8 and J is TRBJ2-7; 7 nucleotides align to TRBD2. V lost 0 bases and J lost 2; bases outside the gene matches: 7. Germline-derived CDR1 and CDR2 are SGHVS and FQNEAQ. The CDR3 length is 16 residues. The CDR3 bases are TGTGCCAGCAGCTTAGCGGGGCTAGCGGTAACCTACGAGCAGTACTTC. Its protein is CASSLAGLAVTYEQYF.

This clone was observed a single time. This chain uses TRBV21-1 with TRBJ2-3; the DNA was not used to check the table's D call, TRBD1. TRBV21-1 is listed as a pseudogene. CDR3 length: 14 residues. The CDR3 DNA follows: TGTGCCAGCAGCTCACCAGGGTGCACAGATACGCAGTATTTT. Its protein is CASSSPGCTDTQYF.

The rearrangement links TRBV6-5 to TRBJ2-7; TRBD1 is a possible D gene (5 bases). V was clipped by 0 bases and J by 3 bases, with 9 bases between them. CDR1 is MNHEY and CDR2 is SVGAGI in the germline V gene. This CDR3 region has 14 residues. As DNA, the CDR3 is TGTGCCAGCAGTTACTCGCAGGGTGACTACGAGCAGTACTTC. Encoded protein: CASSYSQGDYEQYF.

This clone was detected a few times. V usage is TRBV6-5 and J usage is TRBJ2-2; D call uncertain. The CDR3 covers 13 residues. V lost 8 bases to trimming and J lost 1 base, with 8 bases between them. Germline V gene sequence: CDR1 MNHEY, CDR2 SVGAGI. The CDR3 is CASGLRNTGELFF. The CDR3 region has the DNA TGTGCCAGCGGTCTTAGGAACACCGGGGAGCTGTTTTTT.

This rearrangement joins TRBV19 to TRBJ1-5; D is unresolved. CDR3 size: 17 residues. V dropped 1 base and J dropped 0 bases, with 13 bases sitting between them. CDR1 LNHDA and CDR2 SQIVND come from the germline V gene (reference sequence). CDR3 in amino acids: CASSIVGGGDSNQPQHF. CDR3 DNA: TGTGCCAGTAGTATAGTAGGCGGCGGAGATAGCAATCAGCCCCAGCATTTT.

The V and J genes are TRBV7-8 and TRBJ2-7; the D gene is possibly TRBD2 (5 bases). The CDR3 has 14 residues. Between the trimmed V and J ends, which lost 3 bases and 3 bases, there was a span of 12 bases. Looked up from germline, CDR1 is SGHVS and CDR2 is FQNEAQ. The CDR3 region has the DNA TGTGCCAGCAGCTTCATGCGGGCAGACTACGAGCAGTACTTC. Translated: CASSFMRADYEQYF.

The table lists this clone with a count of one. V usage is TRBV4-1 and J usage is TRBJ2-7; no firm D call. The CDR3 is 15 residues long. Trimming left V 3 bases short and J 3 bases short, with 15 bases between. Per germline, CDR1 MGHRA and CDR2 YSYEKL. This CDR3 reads CASSQPNRQIYEQYF. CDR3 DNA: TGCGCCAGCAGCCAGCCCAATAGGCAGATCTACGAGCAGTACTTC.

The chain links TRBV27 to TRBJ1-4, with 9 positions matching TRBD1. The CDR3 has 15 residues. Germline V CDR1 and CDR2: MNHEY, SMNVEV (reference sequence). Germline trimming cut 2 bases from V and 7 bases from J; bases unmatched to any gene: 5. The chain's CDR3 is CASSLRDRVGEKLFF. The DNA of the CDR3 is TGTGCCAGCAGTTTAAGGGACAGGGTTGGTGAAAAACTGTTTTTT.

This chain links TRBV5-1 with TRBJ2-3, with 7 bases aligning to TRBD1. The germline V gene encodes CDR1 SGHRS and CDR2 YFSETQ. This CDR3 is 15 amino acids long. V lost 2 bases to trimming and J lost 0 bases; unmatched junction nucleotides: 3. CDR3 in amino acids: CASSFDRASTDTQYF. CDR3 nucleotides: TGCGCCAGCAGCTTCGACAGGGCTAGCACAGATACGCAGTATTTT.

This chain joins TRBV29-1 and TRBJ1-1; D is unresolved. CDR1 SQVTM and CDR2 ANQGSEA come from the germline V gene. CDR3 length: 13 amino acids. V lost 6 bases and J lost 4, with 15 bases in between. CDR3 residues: CSVLRTGGTEAFF. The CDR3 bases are TGCAGCGTCCTCCGGACGGGTGGCACTGAAGCTTTCTTT. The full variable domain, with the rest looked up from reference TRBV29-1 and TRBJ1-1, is SAVISQKPSRDICQRGTSLTIQCQVDSQVTMMFWYRQQPGQSLTLIATANQGSEATYESGFVIDKFPISRPNLTFSTLTVSNMSPEDSSIYLCSVLRTGGTEAFFGQGTRLTVV.

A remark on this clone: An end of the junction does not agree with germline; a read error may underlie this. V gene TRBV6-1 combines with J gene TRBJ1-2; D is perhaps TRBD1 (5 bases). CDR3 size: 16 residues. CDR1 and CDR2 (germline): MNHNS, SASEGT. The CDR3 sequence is CASSKGLEGTKYGYTF. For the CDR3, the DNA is TGTGCCAGCAGTAAAGGGCTGGAAGGGACTAAGTATGGCTACACCTTC.

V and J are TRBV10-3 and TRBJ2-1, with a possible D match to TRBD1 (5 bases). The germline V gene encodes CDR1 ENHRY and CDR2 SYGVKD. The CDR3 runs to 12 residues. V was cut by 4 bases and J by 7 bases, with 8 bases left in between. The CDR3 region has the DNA TGTGCCATCAGTGGAGCAGGGAATGAGCAGTTCTTC. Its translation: CAISGAGNEQFF.

For the CDR3, the DNA is TGTGCCAGTATGCGAGCGGGAGAGCCCACCGGGGAGCTGTTTTTT. This sequence encodes CASMRAGEPTGELFF. The V and J genes are TRBV19 and TRBJ2-2; TRBD2 aligns across 8 bases. CDR3 length: 15 residues. The V segment lost 7 bases and the J segment 4 bases; nucleotides outside the gene matches: 8. Germline values: CDR1 LNHDA, CDR2 SQIVND (reference sequence).

CDR3: CASSYLGADYGYTF. CDR3 in DNA: TGTGCCAGCAGTTACTTAGGGGCAGACTATGGCTACACCTTC. The genes are TRBV6-6 and TRBJ1-2; possible D gene TRBD1, 5 bases. Trimming took off 1 base at V and 3 bases at J, with 9 bases between the two ends. The CDR3 consists of 14 residues. CDR1 and CDR2 (germline): MNHNY, SVGAGI (reference sequence).

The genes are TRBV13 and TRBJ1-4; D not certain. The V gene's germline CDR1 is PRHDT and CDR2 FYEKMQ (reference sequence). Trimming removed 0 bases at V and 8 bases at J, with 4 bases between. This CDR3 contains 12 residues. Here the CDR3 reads CASSLGLEKLFF. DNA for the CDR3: TGTGCCAGCAGCTTAGGCCTCGAAAAACTGTTTTTT.

The CDR3 DNA sequence: TGTGCCAGCAGGTTGACTAGTCATGAGCAGTTCTTC. Its translation is CASRLTSHEQFF. The rearrangement uses TRBV6-5 and TRBJ2-1, with D possibly TRBD2 on 6 matching bases. The V end was cut by 6 bases, the J end by 8 bases, with 11 bases between. Germline CDR1 MNHEY, CDR2 SVGAGI. The CDR3 is 12 amino acids.

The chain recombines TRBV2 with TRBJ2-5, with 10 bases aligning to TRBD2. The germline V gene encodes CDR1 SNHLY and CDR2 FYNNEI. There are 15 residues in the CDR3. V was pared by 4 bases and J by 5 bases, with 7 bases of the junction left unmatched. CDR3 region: CASSGTSGGGETQYF. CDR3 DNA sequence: TGTGCCAGCAGTGGGACTAGCGGAGGGGGGGAGACCCAGTACTTC.

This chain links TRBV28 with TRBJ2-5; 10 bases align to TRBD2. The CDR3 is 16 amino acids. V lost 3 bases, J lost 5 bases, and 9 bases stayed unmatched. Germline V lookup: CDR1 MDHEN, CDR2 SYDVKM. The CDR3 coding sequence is TGTGCCAGCAGTTTTTGGGATCTTAGCGGGGGGGAGACCCAGTACTTC. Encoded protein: CASSFWDLSGGETQYF.

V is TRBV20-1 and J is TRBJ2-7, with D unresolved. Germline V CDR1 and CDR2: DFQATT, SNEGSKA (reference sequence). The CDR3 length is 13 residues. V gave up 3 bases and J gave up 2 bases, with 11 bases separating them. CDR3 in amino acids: CSASGQATYEQYF. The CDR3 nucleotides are TGCAGTGCTAGTGGGCAGGCCACCTACGAGCAGTACTTC.

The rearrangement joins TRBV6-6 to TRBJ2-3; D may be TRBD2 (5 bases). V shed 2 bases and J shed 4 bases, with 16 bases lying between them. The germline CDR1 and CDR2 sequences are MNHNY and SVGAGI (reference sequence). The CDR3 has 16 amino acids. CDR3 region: CASSYPRRNGADTQYF. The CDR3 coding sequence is TGTGCCAGCAGTTACCCCCGGAGGAACGGGGCAGATACGCAGTATTTT.

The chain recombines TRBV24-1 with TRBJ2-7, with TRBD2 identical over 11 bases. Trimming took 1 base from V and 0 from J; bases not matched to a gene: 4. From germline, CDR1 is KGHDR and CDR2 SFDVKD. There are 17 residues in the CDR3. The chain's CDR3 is CATSDLQGLADSYEQYF. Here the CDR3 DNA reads TGTGCCACCAGTGATTTACAGGGACTAGCGGACTCCTACGAGCAGTACTTC.